This record looks at one T cell receptor (beta chain) sequence and its context. The data are from a study of tumor and adjacent non-tumor tissue in lung cancer. This sample's RNA came from whole unsorted tissue. The normal lung tissue was taken more than 3 cm from the tumor edge. TCRbeta libraries were built with three rounds of nested PCR, modified from ARM-PCR. TCRdb recomputed calls from the multiplex PCR reads with MiXCR, one row per CDR3 protein. The data show around 60,000 distinct CDR3 sequences, around two thirds seen once. The sequenced sample consisted of distant non-tumor lung tissue. The TCR was taken from a man aged 65-85 years with non-small cell lung cancer.

DNA of the CDR3: TGCAGGTGGGCAGATTTTGCAACTAATGAAAAACTGTTTTTT. It translates to CRWADFATNEKLFF. The chain uses TRBV20-1 and TRBJ1-4; D remains ambiguous. In germline, CDR1 is DFQATT, CDR2 SNEGSKA (reference sequence). CDR3 length: 14 residues.